What follows are 25 T cell receptor beta chains derived from one specimen sequenced in a study of T cell changes during pregnancy in multiple sclerosis. TCRdb keeps only in-frame clones here, not all; method: immunoSEQ multiplex PCR. The sample has 20,000 to 30,000 clones; 90% are singletons. The sequenced sample was CD8+ T cells from peripheral blood mononuclear cells, obtained in the third trimester of pregnancy. Receptors originate from a female donor in good health, enrolled as a control in a pregnancy study.

The genes are TRBV7-9 and TRBJ1-1; 7 bases line up with TRBD1. Germline CDR1 is SEHNR and CDR2 is FQNEAQ (reference sequence). This CDR3 is 14 amino acids long. V was pared by 5 bases and J by 4 bases, with 7 bases of the junction left unmatched. The CDR3 DNA sequence: TGTGCCAGCAGCCTGATTAACAGGGGCACTGAAGCTTTCTTT. Amino acids: CASSLINRGTEAFF.

This chain connects TRBV25-1 to TRBJ1-5, with 11 bases that match TRBD1. V was clipped by 5 bases and J by 6 bases; unmatched bases: 6. The CDR3 length is 15 residues. Germline CDR1 and CDR2: MGHDK and SYGVNS. CDR3 DNA: TGTGCCAGCAGTCCGGGACAGGGGGACAGTCAGCCCCAGCATTTT. This encodes CASSPGQGDSQPQHF. Supplemented by reference TRBV25-1 and TRBJ1-5, the full variable domain reads EADIYQTPRYLVIGTGKKITLECSQTMGHDKMYWYQQDPGMELHLIHYSYGVNSTEKGDLSSESTVSRIRTEHFPLTLESARPSHTSQYLCASSPGQGDSQPQHFGDGTRLSIL.

This clone was seen just once. V gene TRBV5-1 combines with J gene TRBJ2-1; TRBD2 aligns across 13 bases. CDR1 is SGHRS and CDR2 is YFSETQ in the germline V gene. Trimming at V came to 4 bases and at J to 5 bases, leaving 3 bases not matched to a gene. The CDR3 sequence is 15 residues long. The CDR3 here is CASSPGTSGDNEQFF. As DNA, the CDR3 is TGCGCCAGCAGCCCGGGGACTAGCGGGGACAATGAGCAGTTCTTC.

The chain has TRBV25-1 and TRBJ1-4; 7 positions agree with TRBD1. This CDR3 has 14 residues. Germline lookup yields CDR1 MGHDK and CDR2 SYGVNS. J gave up 8 bases and V 2 bases, and 5 bases lay outside the gene matches. CDR3 sequence reads: CASSEMTGREKLFF. In DNA, the CDR3 is TGTGCCAGCAGTGAAATGACAGGGCGCGAAAAACTGTTTTTT.

The rearrangement links TRBV4-1 to TRBJ2-4; D possibly corresponds to TRBD1 (5 bases). V lost 0 bases to trimming and J lost 5 bases, with 5 bases between them. This CDR3 is built from 13 residues. Germline V lookup: CDR1 MGHRA, CDR2 YSYEKL. The CDR3 nucleotides read TGCGCCAGCAGCCAAGAAGGGGAAAACATTCAGTACTTC. It is translated as CASSQEGENIQYF.

This chain uses TRBV4-2 with TRBJ2-2, with TRBD2 matching 9 bases. V trimming: 0 bases; J trimming: 1 base; junction bases outside the gene matches: 9. Per germline, CDR1 LGHNA and CDR2 YNFKEQ. The CDR3 length is 19 residues. This CDR3 is CASSQDMASGALNTGELFF. The CDR3 DNA sequence: TGTGCCAGCAGCCAAGATATGGCTAGCGGGGCCCTGAACACCGGGGAGCTGTTTTTT.

This clone has more than one count but fewer than ten. The V gene is TRBV6-4, the J gene TRBJ2-3; no clear D. The germline V and J ends were trimmed by 3 bases and 0 bases, with 7 bases remaining between them. Germline-derived CDR1 and CDR2 are MRHNA and SNTAGT. The CDR3 runs 14 residues. CDR3 DNA: TGTGCCAGCAGTGAGGGCGAGAGCACAGATACGCAGTATTTT. It yields the protein CASSEGESTDTQYF.

CDR3 protein: CASSPPRSQTNIQYF. The CDR3 nucleotides read TGTGCCAGCAGCCCCCCGCGGTCGCAGACAAACATTCAGTACTTC. V and J are TRBV7-9 and TRBJ2-4; D is ambiguous. Germline V gene data show CDR1 as SEHNR and CDR2 as FQNEAQ (reference sequence). V was pared by 5 bases and J by 6 bases, with 17 bases between. The CDR3 is 15 amino acids.

CDR3 DNA: TGTGCCAGCAGTTATAACGAGCTTCAAGAGACCCAGTACTTC. This codes for CASSYNELQETQYF. The rearrangement joins TRBV6-5 to TRBJ2-5; D gene uncertain. The CDR3 has 14 residues. V gave up 3 bases and J gave up 2 bases, with 10 bases separating them. The germline gives CDR1 MNHEY, CDR2 SVGAGI.

This chain connects TRBV15 to TRBJ2-1; weak D call: TRBD2 (5 bases). From germline, CDR1 is LNHNV and CDR2 YYDKDF (reference sequence). This CDR3 is built from 14 residues. Trimming took 0 bases from V and 8 from J, leaving 11 bases between them. CDR3 region: CATSRDQRRDEQFF. The CDR3 coding sequence is TGTGCCACCAGCAGAGATCAGCGGCGCGATGAGCAGTTCTTC.

The chain joins TRBV10-2 to TRBJ1-5, with 9 nucleotides matching TRBD1. The J segment lost 3 bases and the V segment lost 6 bases, leaving 9 bases of the junction unmatched. In germline, CDR1 is WSHSY, CDR2 SAAADI. The CDR3 sequence is 16 residues long. This CDR3 reads CASRSRDREYNQPQHF. In DNA form, the CDR3 reads TGCGCCAGCAGATCCCGGGACAGGGAATACAATCAGCCCCAGCATTTT.

The V gene is TRBV7-8, the J gene TRBJ2-1; D not resolved. The CDR3 has 15 residues. The germline V gene encodes CDR1 SGHVS and CDR2 FQNEAQ. The V gene lost 5 bases and the J gene lost 0 bases, with 11 bases spanning the gap. CDR3 DNA: TGTGCCAGCAGCCAGACTGTGAGCTCCTACAATGAGCAGTTCTTC. The encoded protein is CASSQTVSSYNEQFF.

The chain couples TRBV19 to TRBJ1-1; possible D gene TRBD1, 6 bases. Germline V gene lookup returns CDR1 LNHDA and CDR2 SQIVND (reference sequence). Trimming took off 3 bases at V and 3 bases at J, with 8 bases between the two ends. The CDR3 extends over 13 amino acids. CDR3: CASSMGTHTEAFF. The CDR3 DNA reads TGTGCCAGTAGTATGGGGACACACACTGAAGCTTTCTTT.

The chain is built from TRBV6-5 and TRBJ1-5; D remains ambiguous. Germline V gene lookup returns CDR1 MNHEY and CDR2 SVGAGI. This CDR3 spans 13 amino acids. V gave up 7 bases and J gave up 3 bases, with 10 bases separating them. The CDR3 DNA sequence: TGTGCCAGCACTGCAGGCCCCAATCAGCCCCAGCATTTT. It encodes CASTAGPNQPQHF.

The gene calls are TRBV28 and TRBJ1-1; D unclear. V lost 5 bases, J lost 2 bases, and 12 bases lay in between. CDR3 length: 14 residues. Germline-derived CDR1 and CDR2 are MDHEN and SYDVKM. The CDR3 DNA reads as TGTGCCAGCAGTCTCGGTTTCTTTAACACTGAAGCTTTCTTT. Translating gives CASSLGFFNTEAFF.

The CDR3 is CSVVRTGGYEQYF. CDR3 coding DNA: TGCAGCGTTGTTAGGACAGGGGGCTACGAGCAGTACTTC. The chain is built from TRBV29-1 and TRBJ2-7; 10 bases agree with TRBD1. V was pared by 4 bases and J by 3 bases, with 3 bases of the junction left unmatched. From germline, CDR1 is SQVTM and CDR2 ANQGSEA. CDR3 size: 13 residues.

DNA of the CDR3: TGTGCCAGCAGCTTCTCGGGACTAGCGGGCACCACCGGGGAGCTGTTTTTT. It encodes CASSFSGLAGTTGELFF. The chain links TRBV7-6 to TRBJ2-2, with 12 positions matching TRBD2. This CDR3 spans 17 amino acids. Germline CDR1 is SGHVS and CDR2 is FNYEAQ. Trimming took 3 bases from V and 4 from J; bases not matched to a gene: 6.

The chain uses TRBV28 and TRBJ2-1, with TRBD1 matching 7 bases. CDR3 length equals 15 residues. The germline gives CDR1 MDHEN, CDR2 SYDVKM. V gave up 6 bases and J gave up 0 bases; unmatched junction bases: 5. In nucleotides, the CDR3 is TGTGCCAGCAGGCAAACAGGGGCCTCCTACAATGAGCAGTTCTTC. Its translation is CASRQTGASYNEQFF.

The CDR3 region has the DNA TGTGCCAGCAGCTCCCCCACAGACAGCCTCGGACCGACTGAAGCTTTCTTT. Translating gives CASSSPTDSLGPTEAFF. The J gene is TRBJ1-1, the V gene TRBV7-6, with D possibly matching TRBD1 (5 bases). The V gene's germline CDR1 is SGHVS and CDR2 FNYEAQ. Trimming cost V 4 bases and J 5 bases, with 23 bases left between them. The CDR3 is 17 residues long.

The J gene is TRBJ2-1, the V gene TRBV9; D possibly corresponds to TRBD2 (7 bases). The germline V and J ends were trimmed by 2 bases and 2 bases, with 20 bases remaining between them. The CDR3 has 18 amino acids. Germline values: CDR1 SGDLS, CDR2 YYNGEE. Written as DNA, the CDR3 is TGTGCCAGCAGCGTTAATTGGGGGGGCCGTACCCCCTACAATGAGCAGTTCTTC. Protein product: CASSVNWGGRTPYNEQFF.

The chain has TRBV19 and TRBJ1-1, with 7 positions matching TRBD1. In germline, CDR1 is LNHDA, CDR2 SQIVND (reference sequence). This CDR3 is built from 12 residues. Trimming at V came to 10 bases and at J to 4 bases, leaving 6 bases not matched to a gene. The chain's CDR3 is CATRQGATEAFF. In DNA form, the CDR3 reads TGTGCCACTCGACAGGGAGCCACTGAAGCTTTCTTT.

The V gene is TRBV4-1, the J gene TRBJ2-3, with D possibly being TRBD1 (5 bases). V lost 2 bases to trimming and J lost 4 bases, with 13 bases between them. Germline CDR1 and CDR2: MGHRA and YSYEKL. CDR3 length: 15 amino acids. Here the CDR3 reads CASSQLAGWADTQYF. DNA for the CDR3: TGCGCCAGCAGCCAACTGGCAGGGTGGGCAGATACGCAGTATTTT.

In DNA form, the CDR3 reads TGTGCCAGCAGCTTAGGGGGGGGAGTGAGGAACACCGGGGAGCTGTTTTTT. As protein: CASSLGGGVRNTGELFF. This rearrangement joins TRBV7-6 to TRBJ2-2; 7 nucleotides match TRBD2. Germline lookup yields CDR1 SGHVS and CDR2 FNYEAQ. V lost 1 base and J lost 1; bases outside the gene matches: 6. The CDR3 length is 17 residues.

The genes are TRBV6-1 and TRBJ2-7, with D tentatively TRBD1 (5 bases). The CDR3 has 16 amino acids. V was pared by 0 bases and J by 0 bases, with 12 bases between. CDR1 is MNHNS, CDR2 SASEGT, per germline. CDR3 sequence (DNA): TGTGCCAGCAGTGAAGCTTGGACACTCAGCTCCTACGAGCAGTACTTC. This encodes CASSEAWTLSSYEQYF.

This chain uses TRBV6-1 with TRBJ1-1; tentatively, D is TRBD1 (6 bases). Trimming pared 6 bases from V and 8 bases from J, leaving 13 bases between. Germline lookup yields CDR1 MNHNS and CDR2 SASEGT. The CDR3 has 12 amino acids. CDR3 nucleotide sequence: TGTGCCAGCAGGCAGGGGACTAAAGAAGCTTTCTTT. Its protein is CASRQGTKEAFF.